This TCR beta chain was recovered during a study of blood T cell repertoires in COVID-19. Turning to the study itself: Samples came from the United States, Italy and Spain, spanning acute and convalescent COVID-19. The analysed material was cDNA or gDNA that came from T cells, B-cell-depleted T cells, or PBMCs.

Per the authors' pipeline: How many nucleated cells were present was estimated from reference gene primer amplification. Using immunoSEQ multiplex PCR, the repertoire was profiled, and TCRdb retains in-frame clones only, with some absent. The V and J calls and clone size come from that table; D and trimming were worked out from the DNA. The table records roughly 250,000 clones, around 81% of them present only once. Germline V gene sequence: CDR1 MNHEY, CDR2 SVGEGT. This CDR3 is built from 15 residues. The V gene end was trimmed by 6 bases and the J gene end by 2 bases; junction bases not matched to a gene: 6. Followed longitudinally, the Seattle patients had been enrolled during active infection.

The V call is TRBV6-2 or TRBV6-3, the J call TRBJ2-3; 9 bases are a match to TRBD1. The receptor was isolated from a person aged 70 to 85 with COVID-19, enrolled during active disease. What was sequenced was peripheral blood. CDR3 nucleotide sequence: TGTGCCAGCAGCCGGGACAGGGACCCCACAGATACGCAGTATTTT. Translated, it gives CASSRDRDPTDTQYF.